This T cell receptor beta chain was recovered during a study of technical replicates of blood from a few donors. Per germline, CDR1 SNHLY and CDR2 FYNNEI. The V gene lost 7 bases and the J gene lost 2 bases, with 20 bases spanning the gap. CDR3 length: 16 residues. This clone has only one observation. Measured with immunoSEQ multiplex PCR; TCRdb has only the in-frame clones, and not every one. Among tens of thousands of clones listed, around 94% were seen once. The source material was T cells isolated from PBMCs. This receptor was identified in a human donor in good health. The chain carries TRBV2 and TRBJ2-5, with D maybe TRBD1 (6 bases). This CDR3 is CASTPPGALDQETQYF. CDR3 nucleotides: TGTGCCAGCACCCCTCCAGGGGCTTTGGATCAAGAGACCCAGTACTTC.